The 25 T cell receptor beta chains below were found in one sample sequenced in a study of blood T cell repertoires in COVID-19. This table comes from immunoSEQ multiplex PCR, and its TCRdb copy is limited to in-frame clones, with some not included. The repertoire includes about 230,000 clones, around 80% of them detected once, and 27% sits in the top ten. Material for sequencing was peripheral blood. All receptors derive from a man aged 35 to 55 with acute or convalescent COVID-19.

This chain connects TRBV5-5 to TRBJ1-2, with 8 bases lining up with TRBD1. The germline gives CDR1 SGHKS, CDR2 YYEKEE (reference sequence). Germline trimming cut 0 bases from V and 8 bases from J; bases unmatched to any gene: 6. The CDR3 contains 14 residues. CDR3 sequence: CASSLGGQGRGYTF. In DNA form, the CDR3 reads TGTGCCAGCAGCTTGGGTGGACAGGGACGAGGCTACACCTTC.

This clone was detected once. The rearrangement uses TRBV19 and TRBJ1-3; D remains unclear. Germline V CDR1 and CDR2: LNHDA, SQIVND (reference sequence). V was pared by 5 bases and J by 0 bases, with 8 bases between. The CDR3 runs to 14 residues. CDR3 nucleotides: TGTGCCAGTAGTCCCGGGTCCTCTGGAAACACCATATATTTT. It is translated as CASSPGSSGNTIYF.

The rearrangement uses TRBV7-2 and TRBJ1-6; TRBD1 matches at 7 bases. Germline-derived CDR1 and CDR2 are SGHTA and FQGNSA. With 2 bases clipped from V and 7 bases from J, the junction kept 2 bases outside the gene matches. This CDR3 has 14 amino acids. The chain's CDR3 is CASSLTTGNSPLHF. The DNA of the CDR3 is TGTGCCAGCAGCTTAACGACAGGGAATTCACCCCTCCACTTT.

This CDR3 reads CASSLERNTGELFF. The CDR3 nucleotides are TGTGCCAGCAGCTTAGAGAGAAACACCGGGGAGCTGTTTTTT. This rearrangement joins TRBV7-2 to TRBJ2-2, with D unresolved. The V and J ends lost 1 base and 2 bases respectively, with 5 bases between them. The V gene's germline CDR1 is SGHTA and CDR2 FQGNSA. The CDR3 extends over 14 amino acids. The entire variable domain, with the rest obtained from reference TRBV7-2 and TRBJ2-2, is as follows: GAGVSQSPSNKVTEKGKDVELRCDPISGHTALYWYRQSLGQGLEFLIYFQGNSAPDKSGLPSDRFSAERTGGSVSTLTIQRTQQEDSAVYLCASSLERNTGELFFGEGSRLTVL.

V gene TRBV7-9 combines with J gene TRBJ1-1; D is possibly TRBD1 (5 bases). Trimming removed 1 base at V and 6 bases at J, with 15 bases between. This CDR3 region has 15 residues. Germline CDR1 and CDR2: SEHNR and FQNEAQ (reference sequence). The CDR3, as DNA: TGTGCCAGCAGCTTAGGGACGGGGGGAGGACCTGAAGCTTTCTTT. This translates into CASSLGTGGGPEAFF.

This clone showed up just a few times. The gene calls are TRBV5-1 and TRBJ2-1; 9 positions match TRBD2. The CDR3 is 15 residues long. V was clipped by 0 bases and J by 9 bases; unmatched bases: 7. The germline CDR1 and CDR2 sequences are SGHRS and YFSETQ. This CDR3 is CASSLAGGRASEQFF. DNA for the CDR3: TGCGCCAGCAGCTTGGCCGGCGGGAGGGCCTCTGAGCAGTTCTTC.

V usage is TRBV3-1 (or the pseudogene TRBV3-2) and J usage is TRBJ2-7; the D gene is possibly TRBD1 (5 bases). The CDR3 extends over 12 amino acids. Trimming removed 5 bases at V and 3 bases at J, with 8 bases between. CDR1 is LGHDT and CDR2 is YNNKEL in the germline V gene (reference sequence). The CDR3 is CASSSQGYEQYF. For the CDR3, the DNA is TGTGCCAGCAGCTCCCAGGGCTACGAGCAGTACTTC.

The gene calls are TRBV3-1 (or the pseudogene TRBV3-2) and TRBJ1-5; D is undetermined. CDR1 is LGHDT and CDR2 is YNNKEL in the germline V gene (reference sequence). The CDR3 consists of 15 residues. V shed 1 base and J shed 4 bases, with 11 bases lying between them. The CDR3 here is CASSQGEAANQPQHF. CDR3 DNA sequence: TGTGCCAGCAGCCAAGGAGAGGCAGCTAATCAGCCCCAGCATTTT.

The chain has TRBV29-1 and TRBJ1-1; a possible D gene is TRBD1 (5 bases). The V gene's germline CDR1 is SQVTM and CDR2 ANQGSEA. V lost 6 bases, J lost 4 bases, and 6 bases lay in between. CDR3 length equals 10 residues. CDR3 region: CSVQVTEAFF. CDR3 nucleotides: TGCAGCGTACAGGTCACTGAAGCTTTCTTT.

The genes are TRBV25-1 and TRBJ2-1, with 7 nucleotides matching TRBD2. The CDR3 is 15 amino acids. The V gene's germline CDR1 is MGHDK and CDR2 SYGVNS. V lost 3 bases to trimming and J lost 8 bases; unmatched junction nucleotides: 10. CDR3 region: CASSDVAGTSDEQFF. The CDR3, as DNA: TGTGCCAGCAGTGATGTAGCGGGTACCTCAGATGAGCAGTTCTTC.

The J gene is TRBJ2-1, the V gene TRBV9; 9 bases are a match to TRBD2. V lost 3 bases to trimming and J lost 7 bases; unmatched junction nucleotides: 8. Germline CDR1 is SGDLS and CDR2 is YYNGEE. This CDR3 region has 15 residues. The CDR3, as DNA: TGTGCCAGCAGCGCCTTAGCGGGAGAGGGTAATGAGCAGTTCTTC. It is translated as CASSALAGEGNEQFF.

The gene calls are TRBV9 and TRBJ2-7; tentatively, D is TRBD2 (6 bases). Germline V CDR1 and CDR2: SGDLS, YYNGEE. Trimming pared 3 bases from V and 4 bases from J, leaving 14 bases between. The CDR3 loop spans 14 amino acids. This chain's CDR3 is CASSAGGVLYEQYF. CDR3 in DNA: TGTGCCAGCAGCGCCGGCGGGGTATTGTACGAGCAGTACTTC. Drawing the rest from reference TRBV9 and TRBJ2-7, the complete variable domain is DSGVTQTPKHLITATGQRVTLRCSPRSGDLSVYWYQQSLDQGLQFLIQYYNGEERAKGNILERFSAQQFPDLHSELNLSSLELGDSALYFCASSAGGVLYEQYFGPGTRLTVT.

The chain has TRBV7-2 and TRBJ2-7; 8 bases align to TRBD2. Germline CDR1 SGHTA, CDR2 FQGNSA. The V and J ends lost 5 bases and 4 bases, in that order; junction bases with no gene match: 4. This CDR3 comprises 13 residues. As DNA, the CDR3 is TGTGCCAGCAGCAGCGGACTAGCTTACGAGCAGTACTTC. It yields the protein CASSSGLAYEQYF. Full variable domain (remainder filled in from reference TRBV7-2 and TRBJ2-7): GAGVSQSPSNKVTEKGKDVELRCDPISGHTALYWYRQSLGQGLEFLIYFQGNSAPDKSGLPSDRFSAERTGGSVSTLTIQRTQQEDSAVYLCASSSGLAYEQYFGPGTRLTVT.

The chain carries TRBV13 and TRBJ1-1, with a weak D call TRBD1 (6 bases). V lost 4 bases and J 11 bases, leaving 11 bases between the germline ends. CDR1 is PRHDT, CDR2 FYEKMQ, per germline (reference sequence). The CDR3 sequence is 11 residues long. CDR3 nucleotide sequence: TGTGCCAGCAGCTCGCCCGGACAGGCTTTCTTT. Residues: CASSSPGQAFF.

CDR3 bases: TGCGCCAGCAGCCAAGATAGCGGGCTAAACATTCAGTACTTC. This translates into CASSQDSGLNIQYF. The chain recombines TRBV4-3 with TRBJ2-4, with 7 bases matching TRBD2. The V gene end was trimmed by 0 bases and the J gene end by 6 bases; junction bases not matched to a gene: 2. Looked up from germline, CDR1 is LGHNA and CDR2 is YSLEER. The CDR3 length is 14 residues.

This clone was found once. The chain recombines TRBV6-5 with TRBJ1-5; TRBD1 matches at 7 bases. The CDR3 loop spans 15 amino acids. V dropped 2 bases and J dropped 6; count of bases not matched to a gene: 7. Germline CDR1 MNHEY, CDR2 SVGAGI. The CDR3 DNA reads as TGTGCCAGCAGTTACGACAGGGACGGCCGTCAGCCCCAGCATTTT. Protein: CASSYDRDGRQPQHF.

CDR3 nucleotides: TGCGCCAGCAGCTTACTAGGACAGGGAACGAACACTGAAGCTTTCTTT. This gives the protein CASSLLGQGTNTEAFF. The chain links TRBV5-1 to TRBJ1-1; TRBD1 matches at 8 bases. This CDR3 is built from 16 residues. The germline V gene has CDR1 SGHRS and CDR2 YFSETQ. J gave up 1 base and V 2 bases, and 7 bases lay outside the gene matches.

The chain links TRBV6-4 to TRBJ1-1, with 8 bases fitting TRBD1. J gave up 7 bases and V 6 bases, and 16 bases lay outside the gene matches. Germline CDR1 reads MRHNA; CDR2 reads SNTAGT. The CDR3 is 16 amino acids. The chain's CDR3 is CASSFGPGTGVSEAFF. CDR3 nucleotides: TGTGCCAGCAGCTTCGGTCCCGGGACAGGAGTCAGTGAAGCTTTCTTT.

V usage is TRBV11-3 and J usage is TRBJ1-1, with D perhaps TRBD1 (5 bases). The CDR3 extends over 12 amino acids. CDR1 and CDR2 from the germline V gene are SGHNT and YENEEA. Deletions cut 1 base from V and 9 bases from J, with 9 bases between. For the CDR3, the DNA is TGTGCCAGCAGCTTAGCTGCAGGGAAAGCTTTCTTT. This codes for CASSLAAGKAFF.

The gene calls are TRBV18 and TRBJ1-2, with D tentatively TRBD1 (5 bases). CDR3 size: 15 residues. V lost 2 bases and J lost 3, with 13 bases in between. Germline CDR1 and CDR2: KGHSH and LQKENI. This CDR3 is CASSPEGEGYYGYTF. The CDR3 DNA sequence: TGTGCCAGCTCACCAGAAGGGGAAGGTTACTATGGCTACACCTTC.

The J gene is TRBJ1-1, the V gene TRBV3-1 (or the pseudogene TRBV3-2); D is ambiguous. Germline lookup yields CDR1 LGHDT and CDR2 YNNKEL (reference sequence). Trimming took 5 bases from V and 3 from J, leaving 7 bases between them. The CDR3 sequence is 12 residues long. CDR3 in amino acids: CASSERYTEAFF. In DNA, the CDR3 is TGTGCCAGCAGCGAGCGATACACTGAAGCTTTCTTT.

The rearrangement uses TRBV6-4 and TRBJ2-7; D is possibly TRBD2 (7 bases). Germline V lookup: CDR1 MRHNA, CDR2 SNTAGT. CDR3 length: 12 amino acids. Trimming removed 10 bases at V and 2 bases at J, with 12 bases between. This CDR3 is CATQGGAYEQYF. CDR3 in DNA: TGTGCCACTCAAGGGGGGGCCTACGAGCAGTACTTC.

The CDR3, as DNA: TGCAGCGTGACTAGCGGGAGGCAGCAGTACTTC. Translating it yields CSVTSGRQQYF. The rearrangement joins TRBV29-1 to TRBJ2-7, with 13 nucleotides matching TRBD2. Germline V CDR1 and CDR2: SQVTM, ANQGSEA. This CDR3 contains 11 residues. The trim removed 6 bases at V and 8 bases at J, leaving 1 base unmatched.

The chain joins TRBV11-2 to TRBJ2-5; tentatively, D is TRBD1 (6 bases). This CDR3 spans 15 amino acids. Germline V gene sequence: CDR1 SGHAT, CDR2 FQNNGV. V was pared by 4 bases and J by 1 base, with 13 bases between. This chain's CDR3 is CASSSRQAFQETQYF. The CDR3 bases are TGTGCCAGCAGCTCAAGACAGGCTTTCCAAGAGACCCAGTACTTC. Full variable domain (outside the CDR3, taken from reference TRBV11-2 and TRBJ2-5): EAGVAQSPRYKIIEKRQSVAFWCNPISGHATLYWYQQILGQGPKLLIQFQNNGVVDDSQLPKDRFSAERLKGVDSTLKIQPAKLEDSAVYLCASSSRQAFQETQYFGPGTRLLVL.

This clone was counted between two and nine times. V and J are TRBV2 and TRBJ2-7, with D possibly being TRBD2 (5 bases). V shed 8 bases and J shed 0 bases, with 14 bases lying between them. From germline, CDR1 is SNHLY and CDR2 FYNNEI. The CDR3 contains 14 residues. CDR3 in amino acids: CASVGESLSYEQYF. CDR3 nucleotides: TGTGCCAGCGTGGGAGAGTCCCTCTCCTACGAGCAGTACTTC.